The clone carrying this T cell receptor beta chain was counted only a few times. Its target is not known. The method was immunoSEQ multiplex PCR; TCRdb's version includes in-frame clones alone and lacks a portion of them. This table holds roughly 30,000 clones, 65% to 90% found once. Looked up from germline, CDR1 is SGHRS and CDR2 is YFSETQ. Trimming shortened V by 5 bases and J by 8 bases, and 11 bases separated the two germline ends. CDR3 size: 12 residues. The entry originates in a study of tissue T cells after allogeneic stem cell transplantation. Looking at the study overall: Several unmodified and three CD34-selected T-cell-depleted grafts went to graft-versus-host disease patients. Regarding the study as a whole: Across patients, clones rarely overlapped, yet motif clusters were shared tissue-specifically. Alloreactivity or antigen specificity of tissue TCRs was not determined; some clones might be host cells.

The TCR comes from a woman aged 18 to 50 who later had graft-versus-host disease after an allogeneic stem cell transplant. The sequencing here drew on blood, taken before transplantation. This chain joins TRBV5-1 and TRBJ2-1; TRBD2 might be the D (6 bases). CDR3 nucleotide sequence: TGCGCCAGCAGGCGGGGATACGATGAGCAGTTCTTC. This translates into CASRRGYDEQFF.